What follows is one T cell receptor (beta chain) and its context. The repertoire was sequenced with immunoSEQ multiplex PCR; TCRdb's copy has only in-frame clones and lacks some. The repertoire holds 250,000 to 350,000 clones, with roughly 88% as singletons. These data are taken from a study of blood T cell repertoires in COVID-19. CDR1 is MNHNS and CDR2 is SASEGT in the germline V gene. V lost 5 bases, J lost 9 bases, and 8 bases lay in between. This CDR3 region has 12 residues. The rearrangement joins TRBV6-1 to TRBJ1-6, with D unresolved. The sequenced material came from peripheral blood. The source of this sequence is a woman in her twenties or thirties with active or convalescent COVID-19. CDR3 residues: CASSRGVSPLHF. For the CDR3, the DNA is TGTGCCAGCAGTCGGGGAGTTTCACCCCTCCACTTT.